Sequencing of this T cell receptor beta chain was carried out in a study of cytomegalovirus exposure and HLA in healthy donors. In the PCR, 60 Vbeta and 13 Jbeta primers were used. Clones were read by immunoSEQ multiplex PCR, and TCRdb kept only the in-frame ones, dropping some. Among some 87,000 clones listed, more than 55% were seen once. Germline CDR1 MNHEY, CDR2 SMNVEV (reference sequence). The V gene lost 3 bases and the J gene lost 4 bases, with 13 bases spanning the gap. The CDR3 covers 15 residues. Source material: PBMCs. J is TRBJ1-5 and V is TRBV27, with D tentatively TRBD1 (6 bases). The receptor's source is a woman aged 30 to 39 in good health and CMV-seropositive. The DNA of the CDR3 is TGTGCCAGCAGTTTTTCAGGGGCTAGGAATCAGCCCCAGCATTTT. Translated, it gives CASSFSGARNQPQHF.